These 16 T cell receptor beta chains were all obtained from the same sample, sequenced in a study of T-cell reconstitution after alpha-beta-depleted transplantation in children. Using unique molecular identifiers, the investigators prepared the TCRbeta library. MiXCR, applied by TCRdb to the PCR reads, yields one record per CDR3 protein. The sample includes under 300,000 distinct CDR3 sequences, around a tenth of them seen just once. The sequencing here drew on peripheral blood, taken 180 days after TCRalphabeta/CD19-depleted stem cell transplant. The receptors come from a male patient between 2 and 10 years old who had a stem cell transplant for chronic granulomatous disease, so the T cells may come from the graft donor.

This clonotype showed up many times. The CDR3 DNA is TGTGCCAGCAGCCAAGGGACCGGGACAGGGAGTCTTTTGAACACTGAAGCTTTCTTT. Protein product: CASSQGTGTGSLLNTEAFF. The V gene is TRBV4-2, the J gene TRBJ1-1, with 9 bases aligning to TRBD1. The CDR3 is 19 residues long. V shed 1 base and J 0 bases; nucleotides not matched to a gene: 12. CDR1 is LGHNA and CDR2 is YNFKEQ in the germline V gene.

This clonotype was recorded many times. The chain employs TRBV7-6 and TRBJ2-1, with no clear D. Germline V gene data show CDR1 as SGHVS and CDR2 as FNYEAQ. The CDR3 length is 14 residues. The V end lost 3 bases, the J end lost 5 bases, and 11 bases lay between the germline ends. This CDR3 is CASSFSRLNNEQFF. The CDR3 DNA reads TGTGCCAGCAGCTTTTCACGACTGAACAATGAGCAGTTCTTC. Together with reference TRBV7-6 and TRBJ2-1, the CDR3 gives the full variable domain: GAGVSQSPRYKVTKRGQDVALRCDPISGHVSLYWYRQALGQGPEFLTYFNYEAQQDKSGLPNDRFSAERPEGSISTLTIQRTEQRDSAMYRCASSFSRLNNEQFFGPGTRLTVL.

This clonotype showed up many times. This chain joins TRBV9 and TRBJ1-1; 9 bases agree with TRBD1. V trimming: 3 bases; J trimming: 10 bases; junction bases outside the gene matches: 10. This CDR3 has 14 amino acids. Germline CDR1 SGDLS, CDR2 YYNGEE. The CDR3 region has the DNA TGTGCCAGCAGCGGACAACAGGGGGCGATGGGAGCTTTCTTT. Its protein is CASSGQQGAMGAFF.

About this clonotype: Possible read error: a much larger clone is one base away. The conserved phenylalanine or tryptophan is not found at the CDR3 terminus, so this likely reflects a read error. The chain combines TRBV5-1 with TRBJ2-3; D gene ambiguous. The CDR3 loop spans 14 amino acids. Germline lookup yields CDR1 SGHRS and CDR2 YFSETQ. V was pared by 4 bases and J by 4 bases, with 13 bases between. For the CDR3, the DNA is TGCGCCAGCAGCATAAGCGCCAGCCCAGATACGCAGTATTAT. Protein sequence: CASSISASPDTQYY.

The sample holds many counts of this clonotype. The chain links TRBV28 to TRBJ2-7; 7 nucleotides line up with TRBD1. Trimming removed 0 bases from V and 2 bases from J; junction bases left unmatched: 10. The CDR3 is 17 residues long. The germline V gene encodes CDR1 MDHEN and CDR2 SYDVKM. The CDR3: CASSLWRPDRNTYEQYF. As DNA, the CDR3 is TGTGCCAGCAGTTTATGGAGACCGGACAGGAATACCTACGAGCAGTACTTC. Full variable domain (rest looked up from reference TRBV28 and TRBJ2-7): DVKVTQSSRYLVKRTGEKVFLECVQDMDHENMFWYRQDPGLGLRLIYFSYDVKMKEKGDIPEGYSVSREKKERFSLILESASTNQTSMYLCASSLWRPDRNTYEQYFGPGTRLTVT.

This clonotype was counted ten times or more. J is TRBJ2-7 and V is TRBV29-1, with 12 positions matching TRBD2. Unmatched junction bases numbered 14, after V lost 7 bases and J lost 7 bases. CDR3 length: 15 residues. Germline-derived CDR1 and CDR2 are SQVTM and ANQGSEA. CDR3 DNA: TGCAGCGCTGCCAGGACTAGCGGGACAGGTAGTGAGCAGTACTTC. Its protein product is CSAARTSGTGSEQYF.

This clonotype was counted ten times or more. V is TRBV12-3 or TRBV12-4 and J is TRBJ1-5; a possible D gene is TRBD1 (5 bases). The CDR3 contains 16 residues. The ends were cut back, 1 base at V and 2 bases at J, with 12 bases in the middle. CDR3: CASSLGGGLGNQPQHF. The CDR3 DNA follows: TGTGCCAGCAGTTTAGGGGGGGGATTAGGCAATCAGCCCCAGCATTTT.

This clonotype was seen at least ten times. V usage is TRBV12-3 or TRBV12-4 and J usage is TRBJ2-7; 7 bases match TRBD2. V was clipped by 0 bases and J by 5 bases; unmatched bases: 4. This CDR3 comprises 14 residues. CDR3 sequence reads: CASSLAAGNDEQYF. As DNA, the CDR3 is TGTGCCAGCAGTTTAGCAGCGGGGAACGACGAGCAGTACTTC.

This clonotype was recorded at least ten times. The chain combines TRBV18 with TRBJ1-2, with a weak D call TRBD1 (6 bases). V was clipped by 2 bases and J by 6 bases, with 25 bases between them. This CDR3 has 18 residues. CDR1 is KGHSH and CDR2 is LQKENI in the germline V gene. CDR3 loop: CASSPAMAGVLVWNGYTF. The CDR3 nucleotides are TGTGCCAGCTCACCAGCGATGGCAGGGGTGTTAGTGTGGAATGGCTACACCTTC.

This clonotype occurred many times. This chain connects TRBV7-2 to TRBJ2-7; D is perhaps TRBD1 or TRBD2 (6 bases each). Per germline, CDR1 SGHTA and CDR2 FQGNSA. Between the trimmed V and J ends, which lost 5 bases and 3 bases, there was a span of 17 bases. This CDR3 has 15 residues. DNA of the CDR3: TGTGCCAGCAGCCACCGGGGGCGGACCCTCTACGAGCAGTACTTC. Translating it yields CASSHRGRTLYEQYF.

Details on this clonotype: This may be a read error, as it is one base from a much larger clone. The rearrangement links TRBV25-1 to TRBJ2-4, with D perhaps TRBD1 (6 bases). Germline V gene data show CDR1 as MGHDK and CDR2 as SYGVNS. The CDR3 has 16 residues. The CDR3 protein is CASKIRQAVAKNSQYF. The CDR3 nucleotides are TGTGCCAGCAAAATTCGACAGGCTGTAGCCAAAAACAGTCAGTACTTC.

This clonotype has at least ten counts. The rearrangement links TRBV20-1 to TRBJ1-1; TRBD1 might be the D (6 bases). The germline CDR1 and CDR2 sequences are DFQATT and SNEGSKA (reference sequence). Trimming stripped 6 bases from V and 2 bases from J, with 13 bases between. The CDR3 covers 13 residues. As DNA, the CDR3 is TGCAGTGCCGTCCGGGACACAAACACTGAAGCTTTCTTT. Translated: CSAVRDTNTEAFF.

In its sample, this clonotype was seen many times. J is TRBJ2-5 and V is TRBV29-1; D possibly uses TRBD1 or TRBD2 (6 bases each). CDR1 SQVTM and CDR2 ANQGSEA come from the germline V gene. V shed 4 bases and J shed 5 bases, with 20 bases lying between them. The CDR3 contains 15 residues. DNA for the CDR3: TGCAGCGTTGTTTTCCTTATGGGGGGCCGGGAGACCCAGTACTTC. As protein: CSVVFLMGGRETQYF.

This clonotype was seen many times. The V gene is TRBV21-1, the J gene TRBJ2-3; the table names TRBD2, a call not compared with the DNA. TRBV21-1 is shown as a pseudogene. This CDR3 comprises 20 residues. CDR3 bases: TGTGCCAGCGGGGGACCGCAAGGACTAGCGGGAGGGCCTGGAACAGATACGCAGTATTTT. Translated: CASGGPQGLAGGPGTDTQYF.

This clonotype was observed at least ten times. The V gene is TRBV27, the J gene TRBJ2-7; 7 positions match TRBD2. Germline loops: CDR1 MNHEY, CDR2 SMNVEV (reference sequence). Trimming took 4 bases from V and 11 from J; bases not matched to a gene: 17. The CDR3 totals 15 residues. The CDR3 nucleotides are TGTGCCAGCAGTTCAAGGTGGGACTACGGGGACCTTAAGTACTTC. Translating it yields CASSSRWDYGDLKYF.

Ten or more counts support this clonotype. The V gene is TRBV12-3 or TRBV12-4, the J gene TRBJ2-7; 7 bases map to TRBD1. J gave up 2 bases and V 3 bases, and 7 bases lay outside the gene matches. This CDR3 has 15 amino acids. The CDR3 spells CASSFMGQSPYEQYF. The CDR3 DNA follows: TGTGCCAGCAGTTTCATGGGACAGAGCCCCTACGAGCAGTACTTC.